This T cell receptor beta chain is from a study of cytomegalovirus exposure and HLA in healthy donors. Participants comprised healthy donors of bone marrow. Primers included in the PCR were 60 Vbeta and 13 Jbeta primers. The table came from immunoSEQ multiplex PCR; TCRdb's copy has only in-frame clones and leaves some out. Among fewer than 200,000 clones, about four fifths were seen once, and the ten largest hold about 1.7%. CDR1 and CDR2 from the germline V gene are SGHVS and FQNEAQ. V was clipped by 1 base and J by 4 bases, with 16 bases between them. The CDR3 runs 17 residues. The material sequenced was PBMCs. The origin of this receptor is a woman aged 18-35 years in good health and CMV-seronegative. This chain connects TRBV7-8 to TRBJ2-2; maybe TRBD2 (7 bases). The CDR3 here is CASSLGGAGVSTGELFF. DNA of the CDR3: TGTGCCAGCAGCTTAGGGGGGGCGGGAGTATCCACCGGGGAGCTGTTTTTT.